This T cell receptor beta chain was profiled in a study of beta chain features in type 1 diabetes. Background on the study: Researchers looked at some 110 million sorted cells across all samples.

The CDR3 is made up of 12 amino acids. TCRB transcripts that were expressed got sequenced, as all of the isolated RNA had been reverse transcribed. Libraries were prepared by immunoSEQ multiplex PCR; TCRdb keeps only in-frame clonotypes and omits some of them. The table has 150,000 to 200,000 clones, over 6% seen once. This clone turned up a few times. Its antigen is currently unknown. Study outcomes and limitations: Among patients with Type 1 diabetes, TCRB CDR3s were moderately but significantly shorter in every one of the four CD4+ subsets.

The sequence came from a man between 18 and 35 years old with type 1 diabetes. The rearrangement uses TRBV21-1 and TRBJ2-7; TRBD1, the table's D call, was not compared with the DNA. TRBV21-1 is annotated as a pseudogene. The sample comprised central memory CD4+ T cells from blood. The DNA for the CDR3 is TGTGCCGCCCGGACAGGTTTCCACGAGCAGTACTTC. As protein: CAARTGFHEQYF.